A single sample is the source of the 9 T cell receptor beta chains below, sequenced in a study of T cells after yellow fever vaccination. Each CDR3 protein gets one entry after TCRdb re-called the 5' RACE reads with MiXCR. The repertoire holds 300,000 to 350,000 distinct CDR3 sequences, with under 5% as singletons. Sequencing used PBMCs, obtained 5 days after the yellow fever booster vaccination. The receptors derive from a man between 18 and 35 years old who received the YFV17D yellow fever vaccine.

V usage is TRBV19 and J usage is TRBJ2-3; D unresolved. Germline lookup yields CDR1 LNHDA and CDR2 SQIVND (reference sequence). Trimming left V 5 bases short and J 4 bases short, with 13 bases between. This CDR3 has 14 residues. The CDR3 nucleotides are TGTGCCAGTAGTCCCCGTGGCCAGCCAGATACGCAGTATTTT. Protein sequence: CASSPRGQPDTQYF.

This clonotype was seen at least ten times. V and J are TRBV6-5 and TRBJ2-3; TRBD2 matches at 12 bases. Germline V CDR1 and CDR2: MNHEY, SVGAGI. This CDR3 comprises 16 residues. V dropped 4 bases and J dropped 1; count of bases not matched to a gene: 3. The CDR3 sequence is CASSSWTSGGTDTQYF. The CDR3 nucleotides are TGTGCCAGCAGTTCCTGGACTAGCGGGGGCACAGATACGCAGTATTTT.

CDR3 nucleotide sequence: TGCAGCGTTGAGACGCCGCATGAGGGTATAATTTATGGCTACACCTTC. Translated: CSVETPHEGIIYGYTF. V gene TRBV29-1 combines with J gene TRBJ1-2, with D unresolved. Germline CDR1 and CDR2: SQVTM and ANQGSEA. V dropped 3 bases and J dropped 5 bases, with 22 bases sitting between them. The length of the CDR3 is 16 residues.

The J gene is TRBJ2-1, the V gene TRBV29-1; D is ambiguous. Per germline, CDR1 SQVTM and CDR2 ANQGSEA. The CDR3 has 11 residues. Trimming pared 2 bases from V and 6 bases from J, leaving 5 bases between. CDR3 bases: TGCAGCGTTGAAATGCTCAATGAGCAGTTCTTC. Protein product: CSVEMLNEQFF.

This clonotype was picked up many times. This sequence joins TRBV6-5 and TRBJ2-7, with 8 bases identical to TRBD1. CDR1 and CDR2 from the germline V gene are MNHEY and SVGAGI. Trimming at V came to 7 bases and at J to 2 bases, leaving 4 bases not matched to a gene. The CDR3 totals 13 residues. The DNA of the CDR3 is TGTGCCAGCAACTTACAGGGGGCCTACGAGCAGTACTTC. It specifies CASNLQGAYEQYF.

This clonotype was detected many times. The chain employs TRBV29-1 and TRBJ2-2, with D uncertain. This CDR3 has 12 amino acids. The germline V gene has CDR1 SQVTM and CDR2 ANQGSEA. Trimming shortened V by 1 base and J by 4 bases, and 4 bases separated the two germline ends. In DNA form, the CDR3 reads TGCAGCGTTGAAGGGGGCACCGGGGAGCTGTTTTTT. Protein product: CSVEGGTGELFF.

This clonotype was detected ten times or more. The chain carries TRBV6-5 and TRBJ2-1; TRBD2 might be the D (5 bases). Trimming pared 8 bases from V and 0 bases from J, leaving 17 bases between. The CDR3 contains 16 residues. In germline, CDR1 is MNHEY, CDR2 SVGAGI. CDR3 in DNA: TGTGCCAGCGGCCATAGGTCTGGGAGCTCCTACAATGAGCAGTTCTTC. It codes for CASGHRSGSSYNEQFF.

This clonotype has just a few counts. The rearrangement links TRBV7-2 to TRBJ1-1; a weak D match, TRBD1 (6 bases). Germline assignment: CDR1 SGHTA and CDR2 FQGNSA. The CDR3 has 12 residues. Deletions cut 5 bases from V and 8 bases from J, with 12 bases between. In nucleotides, the CDR3 is TGTGCCAGCAGCGAAGGAGGGGGGGAAGCTTTCTTT. It specifies CASSEGGGEAFF.

The chain carries TRBV20-1 and TRBJ2-1; a possible D gene is TRBD1 (6 bases). In germline, CDR1 is DFQATT, CDR2 SNEGSKA (reference sequence). CDR3 length: 14 residues. V lost 6 bases, J lost 3 bases, and 15 bases lay in between. DNA of the CDR3: TGCAGTGCCCCCGGACAGAGCTACTACAATGAGCAGTTCTTC. Translated, it gives CSAPGQSYYNEQFF.